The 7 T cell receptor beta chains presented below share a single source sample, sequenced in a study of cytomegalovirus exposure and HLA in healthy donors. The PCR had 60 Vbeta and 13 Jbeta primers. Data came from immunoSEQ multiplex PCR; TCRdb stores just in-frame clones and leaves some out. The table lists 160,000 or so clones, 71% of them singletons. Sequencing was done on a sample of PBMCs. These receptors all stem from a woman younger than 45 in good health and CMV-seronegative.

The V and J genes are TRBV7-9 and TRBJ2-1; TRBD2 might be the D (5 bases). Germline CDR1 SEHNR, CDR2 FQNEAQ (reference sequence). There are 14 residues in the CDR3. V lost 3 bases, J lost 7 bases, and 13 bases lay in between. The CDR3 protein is CASSLPKRRNEQFF. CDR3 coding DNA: TGTGCCAGCAGCTTGCCCAAACGGAGGAATGAGCAGTTCTTC.

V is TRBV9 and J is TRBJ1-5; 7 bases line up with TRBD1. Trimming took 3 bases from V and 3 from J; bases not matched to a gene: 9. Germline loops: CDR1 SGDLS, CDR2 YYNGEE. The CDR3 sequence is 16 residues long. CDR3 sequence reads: CASSAQGDTYNQPQHF. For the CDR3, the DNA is TGTGCCAGCAGCGCCCAGGGGGACACCTACAATCAGCCCCAGCATTTT.

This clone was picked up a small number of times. CDR3 nucleotide sequence: TGTGCCAGCAGGGGGAGATCCGCTAACTATGGCTACACCTTC. Its protein product is CASRGRSANYGYTF. The rearrangement joins TRBV2 to TRBJ1-2; D uncertain. CDR3 length equals 14 residues. The V end was cut by 6 bases, the J end by 0 bases, with 11 bases between. Looked up from germline, CDR1 is SNHLY and CDR2 is FYNNEI.

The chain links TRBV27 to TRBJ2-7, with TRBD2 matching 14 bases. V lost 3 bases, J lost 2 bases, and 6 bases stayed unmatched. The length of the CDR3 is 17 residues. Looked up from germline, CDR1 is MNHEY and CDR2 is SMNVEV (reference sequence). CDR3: CASSFGTSGSGTYEQYF. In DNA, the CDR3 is TGTGCCAGCAGTTTCGGGACTAGCGGGAGTGGCACCTACGAGCAGTACTTC.

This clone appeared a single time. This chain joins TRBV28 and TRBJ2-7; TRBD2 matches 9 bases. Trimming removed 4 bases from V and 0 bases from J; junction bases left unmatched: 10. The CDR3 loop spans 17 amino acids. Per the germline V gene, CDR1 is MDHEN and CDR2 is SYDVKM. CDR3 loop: CASSSNTGTSSSYEQYF. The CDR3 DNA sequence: TGTGCCAGCAGTTCCAATACCGGGACTAGCAGCTCCTACGAGCAGTACTTC.

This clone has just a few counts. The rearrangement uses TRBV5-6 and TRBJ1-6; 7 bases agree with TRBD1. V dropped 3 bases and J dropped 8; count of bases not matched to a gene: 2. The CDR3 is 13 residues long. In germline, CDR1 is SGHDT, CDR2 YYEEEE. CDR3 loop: CASSWDRYSPLHF. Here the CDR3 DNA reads TGTGCCAGCAGCTGGGACAGATATTCACCCCTCCACTTT.

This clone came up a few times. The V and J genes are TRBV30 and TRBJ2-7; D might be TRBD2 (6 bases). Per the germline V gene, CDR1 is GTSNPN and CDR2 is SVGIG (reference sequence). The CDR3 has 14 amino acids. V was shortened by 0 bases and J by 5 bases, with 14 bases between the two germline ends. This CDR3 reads CAWSVVGGGDEQYF. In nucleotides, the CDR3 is TGTGCCTGGAGTGTAGTAGGTGGAGGGGACGAGCAGTACTTC.